In its sample, the clone carrying this T cell receptor beta chain was seen once. Its antigen is unknown. Assay used: immunoSEQ multiplex PCR; TCRdb lists only in-frame clones, some missing. The sample records fewer than 30,000 clones, over 80% being singletons. The data stem from a study of lymphopenia after photon versus proton radiotherapy. The study, taken as a whole, reports: Better survival with proton therapy was suggested as possible, not demonstrated. After lymphocyte nadir, photon-treated repertoires showed oligoclonal expansion, especially CD8+ Temra. Proton therapy kept repertoires fairly stable, unlike photons, which gained effector/memory cells.

This sequence was found in a man in his forties or fifties with gastric cancer. The input for sequencing was peripheral blood, taken from a patient treated with photon-based radiotherapy.

In nucleotides, the CDR3 is TGTGCCAGCAGTCCATCAGGGGGTAAGAACACTGAAGCTTTCTTT. Residues: CASSPSGGKNTEAFF. The chain carries TRBV27 and TRBJ1-1, with 7 positions matching TRBD1. Germline lookup yields CDR1 MNHEY and CDR2 SMNVEV (reference sequence). The CDR3 has 15 amino acids. J was trimmed by 1 base and V by 5 bases; bases with no gene match: 7.